The 2 T cell receptor beta chains presented below share a single source sample, sequenced in a study of blood T cell repertoires in COVID-19. Only in-frame clones appear in the TCRdb table, and some are missing; sequencing was by immunoSEQ multiplex PCR. This sample has some 220,000 clones; more than 65% occur once, and the top ten carry about 9%. Sequencing input: peripheral blood. These receptors all come from a man aged 45-65 years with active or convalescent COVID-19.

The chain recombines TRBV11-2 with TRBJ2-5; TRBD2 matches 7 bases. The V gene's germline CDR1 is SGHAT and CDR2 FQNNGV. CDR3 length: 14 residues. V shed 4 bases, J shed 6 bases, and the junction held 8 bases outside the gene matches. As DNA, the CDR3 is TGTGCCAGCAGCTCGGGACTACCTTTGAAGACCCAGTACTTC. It codes for CASSSGLPLKTQYF.

The V gene is TRBV11-2, the J gene TRBJ2-1, with D tentatively TRBD2 (6 bases). Germline CDR1 SGHAT, CDR2 FQNNGV. The V gene lost 6 bases and the J gene lost 6 bases, with 12 bases spanning the gap. This CDR3 region has 13 residues. The CDR3 DNA reads as TGTGCCAGCAGGCGCGGGACTTTCAATGAGCAGTTCTTC. Protein sequence: CASRRGTFNEQFF.